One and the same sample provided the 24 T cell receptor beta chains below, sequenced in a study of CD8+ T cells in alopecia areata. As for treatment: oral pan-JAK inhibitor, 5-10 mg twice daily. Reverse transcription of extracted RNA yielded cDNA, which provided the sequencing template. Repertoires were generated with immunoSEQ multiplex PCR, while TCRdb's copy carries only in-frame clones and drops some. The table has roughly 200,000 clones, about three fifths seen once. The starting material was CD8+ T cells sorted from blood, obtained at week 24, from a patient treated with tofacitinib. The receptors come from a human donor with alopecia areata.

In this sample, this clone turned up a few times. This CDR3 reads CASSLSGQGETQYF. CDR3 bases: TGCGCCAGCAGCCTCTCGGGACAGGGAGAGACCCAGTACTTC. V usage is TRBV4-1 and J usage is TRBJ2-5, with 9 nucleotides matching TRBD1. Germline CDR1 and CDR2: MGHRA and YSYEKL. With V trimmed by 4 bases and J by 4 bases, 4 bases remained unmatched. The CDR3 length is 14 residues.

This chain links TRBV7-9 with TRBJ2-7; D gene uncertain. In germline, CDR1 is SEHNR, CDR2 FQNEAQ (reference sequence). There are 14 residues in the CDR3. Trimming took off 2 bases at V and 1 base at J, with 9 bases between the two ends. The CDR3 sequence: CASSLQQWSYEQYF. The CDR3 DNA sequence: TGTGCCAGCAGCTTACAACAGTGGTCCTACGAGCAGTACTTC.

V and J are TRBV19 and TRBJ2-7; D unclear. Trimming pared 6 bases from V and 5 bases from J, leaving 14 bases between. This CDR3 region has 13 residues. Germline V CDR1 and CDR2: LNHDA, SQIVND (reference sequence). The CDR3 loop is CASSKTVGNEQYF. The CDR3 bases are TGTGCCAGTAGCAAAACAGTTGGAAACGAGCAGTACTTC.

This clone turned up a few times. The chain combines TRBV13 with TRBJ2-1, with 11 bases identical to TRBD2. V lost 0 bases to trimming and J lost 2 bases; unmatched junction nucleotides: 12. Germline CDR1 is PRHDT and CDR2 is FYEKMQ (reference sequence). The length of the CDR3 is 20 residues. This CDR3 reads CASSLGGGLAGVNPYNEQFF. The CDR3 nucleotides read TGTGCCAGCAGCTTAGGGGGAGGACTAGCGGGCGTAAACCCCTACAATGAGCAGTTCTTC.

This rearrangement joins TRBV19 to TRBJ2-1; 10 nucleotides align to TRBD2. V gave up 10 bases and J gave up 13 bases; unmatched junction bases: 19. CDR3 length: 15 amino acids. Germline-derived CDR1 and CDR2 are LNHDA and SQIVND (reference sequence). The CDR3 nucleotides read TGTGCCACAAAAAACCTTAGCGGGGGGCGCGCCGGTCAGTTCTTC. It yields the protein CATKNLSGGRAGQFF.

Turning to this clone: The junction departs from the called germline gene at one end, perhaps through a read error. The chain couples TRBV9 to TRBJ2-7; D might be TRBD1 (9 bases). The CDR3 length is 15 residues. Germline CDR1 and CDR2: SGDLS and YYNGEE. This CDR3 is CVSSGGQGSVYEQYF. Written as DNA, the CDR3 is TGTGTCAGCAGCGGGGGACAGGGATCGGTATACGAGCAGTACTTC.

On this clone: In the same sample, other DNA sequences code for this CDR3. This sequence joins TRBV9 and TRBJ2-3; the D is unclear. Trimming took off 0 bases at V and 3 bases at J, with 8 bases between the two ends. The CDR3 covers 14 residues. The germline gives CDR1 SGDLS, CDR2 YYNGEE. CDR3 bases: TGTGCCAGCAGCGTAGGAAGGGTTACAGATACGCAGTATTTT. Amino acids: CASSVGRVTDTQYF.

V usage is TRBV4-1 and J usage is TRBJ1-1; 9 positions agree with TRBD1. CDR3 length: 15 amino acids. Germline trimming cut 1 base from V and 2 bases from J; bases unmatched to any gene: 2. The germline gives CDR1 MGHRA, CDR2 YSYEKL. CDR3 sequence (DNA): TGCGCCAGCAGCCAAGGGGGACAGGGAAACACTGAAGCTTTCTTT. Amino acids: CASSQGGQGNTEAFF.

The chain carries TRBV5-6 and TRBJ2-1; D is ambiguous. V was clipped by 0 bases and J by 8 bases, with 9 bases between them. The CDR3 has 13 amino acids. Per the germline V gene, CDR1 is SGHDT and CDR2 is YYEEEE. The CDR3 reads CASSLGRSHEQFF. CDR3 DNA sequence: TGTGCCAGCAGCTTGGGACGCTCACATGAGCAGTTCTTC.

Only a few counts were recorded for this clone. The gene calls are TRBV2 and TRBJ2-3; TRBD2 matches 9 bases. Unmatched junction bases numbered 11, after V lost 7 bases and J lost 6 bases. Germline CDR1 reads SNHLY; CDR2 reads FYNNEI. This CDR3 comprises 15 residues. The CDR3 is CASNPSGTSLDTQYF. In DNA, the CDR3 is TGTGCCAGCAATCCCTCCGGGACTAGCCTCGATACGCAGTATTTT.

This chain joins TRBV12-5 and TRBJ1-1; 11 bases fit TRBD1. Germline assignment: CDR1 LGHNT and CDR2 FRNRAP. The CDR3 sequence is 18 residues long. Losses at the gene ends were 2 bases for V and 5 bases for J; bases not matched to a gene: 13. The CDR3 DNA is TGTGCTAGTGGTTTGACCAGGACAGGGGGCGCCGACAGGACTGAAGCTTTCTTT. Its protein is CASGLTRTGGADRTEAFF.

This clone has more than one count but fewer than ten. The CDR3 DNA is TGCAGCGTTCCGGACAGTTACAATGAGCAGTTCTTC. Its translation is CSVPDSYNEQFF. This chain uses TRBV29-1 with TRBJ2-1, with a tentative D call TRBD1 (6 bases). V lost 5 bases and J 4 bases, leaving 9 bases between the germline ends. CDR1 and CDR2 (germline): SQVTM, ANQGSEA. The CDR3 extends over 12 amino acids.

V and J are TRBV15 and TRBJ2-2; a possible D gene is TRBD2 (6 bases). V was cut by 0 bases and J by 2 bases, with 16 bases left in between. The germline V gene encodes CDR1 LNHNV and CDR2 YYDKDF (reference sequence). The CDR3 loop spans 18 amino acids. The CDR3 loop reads CATSRDGGWSTNTGELFF. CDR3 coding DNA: TGTGCCACCAGCAGAGATGGGGGGTGGTCAACTAACACCGGGGAGCTGTTTTTT. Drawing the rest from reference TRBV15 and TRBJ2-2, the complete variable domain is DAMVIQNPRYQVTQFGKPVTLSCSQTLNHNVMYWYQQKSSQAPKLLFHYYDKDFNNEADTPDNFQSRRPNTSFCFLDIRSPGLGDTAMYLCATSRDGGWSTNTGELFFGEGSRLTVL.

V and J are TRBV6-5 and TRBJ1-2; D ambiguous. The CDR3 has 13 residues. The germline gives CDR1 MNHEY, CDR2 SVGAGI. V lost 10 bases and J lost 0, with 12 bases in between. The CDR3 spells CATLTGTNYGYTF. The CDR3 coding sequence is TGTGCCACCCTGACTGGGACTAACTATGGCTACACCTTC.

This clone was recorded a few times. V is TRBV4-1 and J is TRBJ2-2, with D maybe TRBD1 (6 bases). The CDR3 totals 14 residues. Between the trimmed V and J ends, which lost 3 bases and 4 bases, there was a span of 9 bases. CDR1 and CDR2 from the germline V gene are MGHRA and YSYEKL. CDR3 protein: CASSQGHATGELFF. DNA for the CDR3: TGCGCCAGCAGCCAGGGACATGCCACCGGGGAGCTGTTTTTT.

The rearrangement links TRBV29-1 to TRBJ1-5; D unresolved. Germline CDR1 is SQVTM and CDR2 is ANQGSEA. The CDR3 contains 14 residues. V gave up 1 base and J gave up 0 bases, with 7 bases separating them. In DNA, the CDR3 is TGCAGCGTTGAAGTAGGCGATAGCAATCAGCCCCAGCATTTT. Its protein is CSVEVGDSNQPQHF.

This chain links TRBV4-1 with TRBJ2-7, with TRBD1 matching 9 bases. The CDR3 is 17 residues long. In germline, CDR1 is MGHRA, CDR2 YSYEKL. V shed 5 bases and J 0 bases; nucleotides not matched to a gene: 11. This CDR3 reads CASSSIRGQGGSYEQYF. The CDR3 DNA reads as TGCGCCAGCAGCTCGATTAGGGGACAGGGCGGCTCCTACGAGCAGTACTTC.

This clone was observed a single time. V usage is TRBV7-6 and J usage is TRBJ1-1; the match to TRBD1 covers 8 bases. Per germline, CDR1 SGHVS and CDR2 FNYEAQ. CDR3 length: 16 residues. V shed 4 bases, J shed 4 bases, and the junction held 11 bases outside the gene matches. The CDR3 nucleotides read TGTGCCAGCAGCTCCGGGGTGCCAGGGGGCTTCACTGAAGCTTTCTTT. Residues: CASSSGVPGGFTEAFF.

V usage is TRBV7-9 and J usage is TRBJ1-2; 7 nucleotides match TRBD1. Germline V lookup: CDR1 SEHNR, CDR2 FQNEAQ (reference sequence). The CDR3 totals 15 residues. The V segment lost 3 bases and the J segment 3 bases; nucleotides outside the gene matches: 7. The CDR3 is CASSLGLDRDYGYTF. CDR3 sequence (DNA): TGTGCCAGCAGCTTGGGACTAGACAGGGACTATGGCTACACCTTC.

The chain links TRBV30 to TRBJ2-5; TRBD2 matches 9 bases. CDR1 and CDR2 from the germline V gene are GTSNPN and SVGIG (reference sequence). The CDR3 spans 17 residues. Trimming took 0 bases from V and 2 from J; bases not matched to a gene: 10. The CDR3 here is CAWSVGSRGGLQETQYF. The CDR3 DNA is TGTGCCTGGAGTGTTGGATCGCGGGGGGGCCTTCAAGAGACCCAGTACTTC. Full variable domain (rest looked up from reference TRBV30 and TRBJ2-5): SQTIHQWPATLVQPVGSPLSLECTVEGTSNPNLYWYRQAAGRGLQLLFYSVGIGQISSEVPQNLSASRPQDRQFILSSKKLLLSDSGFYLCAWSVGSRGGLQETQYFGPGTRLLVL.

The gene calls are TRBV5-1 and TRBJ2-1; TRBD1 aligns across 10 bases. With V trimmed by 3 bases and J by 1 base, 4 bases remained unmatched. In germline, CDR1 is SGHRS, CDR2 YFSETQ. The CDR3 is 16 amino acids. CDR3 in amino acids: CASSSRQGASYNEQFF. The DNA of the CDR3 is TGCGCCAGCAGCTCCCGACAGGGGGCATCCTACAATGAGCAGTTCTTC.

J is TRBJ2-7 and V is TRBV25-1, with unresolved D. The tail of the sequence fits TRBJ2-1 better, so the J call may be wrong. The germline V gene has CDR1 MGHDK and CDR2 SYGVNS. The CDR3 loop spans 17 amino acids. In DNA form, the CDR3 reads TGTGCCAGCAGTGAATTATCGTCGATAGATACCTACAATGAGCAGTTCTTC. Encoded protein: CASSELSSIDTYNEQFF.

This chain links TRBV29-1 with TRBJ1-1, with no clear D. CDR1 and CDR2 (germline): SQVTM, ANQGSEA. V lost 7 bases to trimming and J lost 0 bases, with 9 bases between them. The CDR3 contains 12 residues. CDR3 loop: CSGGGMNTEAFF. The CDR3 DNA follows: TGCAGCGGGGGAGGGATGAACACTGAAGCTTTCTTT.

In DNA form, the CDR3 reads TGTGCCAGCAGCTCGGACAGTTACTATGGCTACACCTTC. It codes for CASSSDSYYGYTF. The V call is TRBV7-9, the J call TRBJ1-2, with D perhaps matching TRBD1 (6 bases). The CDR3 totals 13 residues. The V gene's germline CDR1 is SEHNR and CDR2 FQNEAQ (reference sequence). Trimming took 4 bases from V and 3 from J, leaving 9 bases between them.